This TCR beta chain was captured by sequencing in a study of blood T cell repertoires in COVID-19. At the level of the study: PBMCs, B-cell-depleted T cells, or T cells were the source of the cDNA or gDNA that made up the material.

Germline-derived CDR1 and CDR2 are SGDLS and YYNGEE. The CDR3 sequence is 13 residues long. V was pared by 4 bases and J by 8 bases, with 4 bases of the junction left unmatched. Methods used by the authors: Reference gene primer amplification gave estimated nucleated cell counts. Measured with immunoSEQ multiplex PCR; TCRdb has only the in-frame clones, and not every one. The V and J calls and the clone size are those of that table, but D and trimming were determined from the DNA. Here the sample spans about 220,000 clones, nearly 90% being singletons. Cohort allocation depended upon clinical history that participants reported. Exposed enrollees encountered a COVID-19 case at some point within 2 weeks before study entry.

The genes are TRBV9 and TRBJ2-1; TRBD1 matches at 9 bases. Sequencing was carried out using PBMCs or T cells enriched from blood (not recorded which). The origin of this receptor is a man aged 30 to 45 who had been exposed to COVID-19. CDR3 in DNA: TGTGCCAGCAGCAACAGGGGGCGCGATGAGCAGTTCTTC. It is translated as CASSNRGRDEQFF.